This T cell receptor (beta chain) comes out of a study of blood T cell repertoires in acute mononucleosis (dated by TCRdb to 2020 to 2022). Regarding the research as a whole: Convalescent samples, which represented the memory response, were taken 5 to 8 months after the acute presentation. Mean blood EBV load was 3.5 to 4.5 log10 genome copies per million B cells during acute infection and 2.6 at convalescence.

The intended sense of this specimen's time point label: convalescence about 6 months (5-8 months) after acute presentation (visit 7). The study tracked CD8 T cell responses to two immunodominant EBV epitopes, BRLF1 109 (YVL-BR) and BMLF1 280 (GLC-BM), over primary infection. A positive serum heterophile antibody test and EBV viral capsid antigen-specific IgM indicated primary EBV infection. Total CD8 T cells were first enriched from PBMCs by magnetic positive selection (MACS). Live CD3+ CD8+ tetramer+ cells were sorted on a FACSAria III to over 95% purity. Cell sorting used a PE-conjugated tetramer carrying the BRLF1 109-117 peptide. Directly ex vivo after tetramer sorting, the TCR repertoires of EBV epitope-specific CD8 T cells were deep-sequenced at acute infection and at convalescence. Donors were three people aged about 18 to 29 with clinical acute infectious mononucleosis and laboratory evidence of primary EBV infection. Heparinized peripheral blood was collected when donors presented clinically with mononucleosis symptoms and again about 6 months afterward. Ficoll-Paque density gradient centrifugation was used to isolate PBMCs.

Beyond this particular receptor, the publication reports: Only around 10% of unique acute clonotypes persisted into convalescence, yet these made up most of the response; new diverse de novo clonotypes seemingly replaced the rest. Only a few donors were included in the cohort, so group averages were based on very few individuals. The low acute-to-convalescent clonotype overlap might be partly explained by sampling error, because only a fraction of each donor's blood was analyzed. In TCR repertoire selection for BRLF1 (YVL-BR), TCRalpha CDR3 motifs took on a dominant role, whereas TCRbeta played only a minimal one.

About this clone itself: Base qualities are missing; no much larger clone stands one base away.

The junction carries 19 bases between V and J, which are trimmed by 5 bases and 4 bases respectively. The CDR3 spans 16 residues, from the cysteine through the phenylalanine. The CDR3 DNA has 48 bases and is translated from base 1. CDR1 and CDR2 were assigned from the germline V gene as SGHTA and FQGNSA. For TCR profiling, total RNA from no fewer than 9,500 sorted tetramer+ CD8 T cells was reverse transcribed into cDNA. PCR with primers that anneal to V and J regions amplified CDR3 regions and added unique molecular identifiers to track templates. The immunoSEQ platform, including its sequencing and error-correction standards, was used to profile TCRalpha and TCRbeta chains. Concerning the study's data processing: Clonal copy numbers were corrected for sequencing and PCR errors, and IMGT conventions were followed to define CDR3s. Only productive rearrangements were analyzed, using immunoSEQ Analyzer versions 2.0 and 3.0, with gene-pairing frequencies processed further in Microsoft Excel. V-J pairings were visualized as Circos plots, and CDR3 motifs were found with MEME plus a custom motifSearch program. The OLGA algorithm was used to calculate the probability of generation of TCR sequences. Clonotypes seen at both visits were called persistent; those seen only acutely were nonpersistent; those seen only at convalescence were de novo. Any amino acid clonotype used by more than one donor was defined as a public TCR. Not all clones reach the TCRdb copy of this immuneACCESS table, which keeps in-frame sequences only. Checked studies attribute under half of the gap to unresolved V genes and leave the rest unexplained. V and J calls and clone size come straight from that table; D and trimming were deduced from the DNA. The sample table contains about 1,700 clones; only one count was recorded for around 21% of them. The ten largest clones capture around 27% of the sample.

This receptor was obtained from a woman under 30 with infectious mononucleosis caused by EBV. The chain is encoded by TRBV7-2 joined to TRBJ2-3; the D gene assignment is ambiguous. The source was EBV YVL epitope tetramer+ CD8+ T cells sorted from PBMCs, collected during convalescence from infectious mononucleosis. According to the study, the label for this sample's cell subset or site signals: CD8 T cells binding a tetramer with EBV BRLF1 109-117 peptide (YVL-BR). The sequenced DNA is TGTGCCAGCAGCCAAGGGTGGTTTCCTCGCGCAGATACGCAGTATTTT. It specifies CASSQGWFPRADTQYF.